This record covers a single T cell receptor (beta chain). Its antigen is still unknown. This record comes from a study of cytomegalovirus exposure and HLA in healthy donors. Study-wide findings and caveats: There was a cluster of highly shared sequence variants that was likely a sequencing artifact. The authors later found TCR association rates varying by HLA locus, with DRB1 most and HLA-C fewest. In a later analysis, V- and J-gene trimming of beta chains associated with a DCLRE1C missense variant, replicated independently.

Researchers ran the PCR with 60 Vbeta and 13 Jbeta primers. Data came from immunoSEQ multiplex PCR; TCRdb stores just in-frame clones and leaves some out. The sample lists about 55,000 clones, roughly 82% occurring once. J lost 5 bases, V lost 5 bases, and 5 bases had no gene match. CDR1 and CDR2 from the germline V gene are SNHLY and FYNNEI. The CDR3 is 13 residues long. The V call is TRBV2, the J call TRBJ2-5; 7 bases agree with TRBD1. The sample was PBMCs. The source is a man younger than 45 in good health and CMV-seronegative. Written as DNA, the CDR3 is TGTGCCAGCAGTCAAGGGGGCCGGGAGACCCAGTACTTC. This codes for CASSQGGRETQYF.